This TCR beta chain was documented in a study of T cell responses to AZD1222 COVID-19 vaccine. Profiled with immunoSEQ multiplex PCR; TCRdb holds only in-frame clones, not every one. The profile covers 150,000 to 200,000 clones, with 80% to 95% appearing a single time and roughly 2.3% taken by the ten largest. Germline CDR1 and CDR2: MNHEY and SMNVEV (reference sequence). Trimming cost V 2 bases and J 3 bases; bases outside gene matches: 4. The CDR3 contains 14 residues. The input for sequencing was peripheral blood, taken on day 0 of AZD1222 vaccination. The sequence was obtained from an adult in good health. The chain links TRBV27 to TRBJ2-7, with 7 bases that match TRBD1. CDR3: CASSLIGTVYEQYF. The CDR3, as DNA: TGTGCCAGCAGTTTAATAGGGACAGTCTACGAGCAGTACTTC.